What follows is one T cell receptor (beta chain) and its context. For the second PCR, which ran for about 7 to 12 cycles, a sample-barcoded 5' primer and a J-beta primer mix were used. Via MiXCR, TCRdb re-called the 5' RACE reads, giving one row per CDR3 protein. The table includes 1.5 million to 2 million distinct CDR3 sequences, 49% detected once. Trimming shortened V by 5 bases and J by 4 bases, and 14 bases separated the two germline ends. Germline CDR1 SGHTA, CDR2 FQGTGA. The CDR3 is 14 amino acids. This record belongs to a study of blood T cells in healthy people across ages. The chain links TRBV7-3 to TRBJ1-1, with D tentatively TRBD1 (6 bases). The TCR originated in a woman aged 40 to 50 in good health. The sequenced sample consisted of blood. CDR3 sequence (DNA): TGTGCCAGCAGCCCGCAAGGGACATCCACTGAAGCTTTCTTT. Translation gives CASSPQGTSTEAFF.